This T cell receptor (beta chain) was sequenced for a study of regulatory T cells in long-lasting Graves disease. Regarding the study as a whole: The analysis examined peripheral blood only and excluded thyroid tissue. TRBV28, TRBJ1-2 and TRBJ2-5 emerged as the favored segments in persistent disease. Whereas new patients shared 800 to 1,000 public clonotypes, persistent patients shared more, at approximately 2,700.

This CDR3 is built from 17 residues. The V and J ends lost 7 bases and 0 bases respectively, with 19 bases between them. In germline, CDR1 is SNHLY, CDR2 FYNNEI. Libraries of TCR beta came from iRepertoire HTBI primers plus Arm-PCR of CDR3 regions. Per the original data handling: Analysis of the samples identified 50 to 70 TRBV and more than eleven TRBJ segments. MiXCR, applied by TCRdb to the multiplex PCR reads, yields one record per CDR3 protein. TCRdb, not the authors, supplied the V and J calls. The profile shows around 400,000 distinct CDR3 sequences, around 20% of them singletons. As for time point: persistent/refractory GD, antithyroid drugs over 5 years with positive TRAb. The TCR library was made from RNA extracted from PBMCs. On this clonotype itself: Its antigen remains unknown.

The sequenced sample was peripheral blood mononuclear cells (PBMCs), obtained when the disease was refractory, from a patient treated with antithyroid drugs. The clonotype was recovered from a female donor with Graves disease. This rearrangement joins TRBV2 to TRBJ1-3; D is perhaps TRBD1 (5 bases). The DNA of the CDR3 is TGTGCCAGCACCCGGGGGACGGGGTGGATCTCTGGAAACACCATATATTTT. Residues: CASTRGTGWISGNTIYF.